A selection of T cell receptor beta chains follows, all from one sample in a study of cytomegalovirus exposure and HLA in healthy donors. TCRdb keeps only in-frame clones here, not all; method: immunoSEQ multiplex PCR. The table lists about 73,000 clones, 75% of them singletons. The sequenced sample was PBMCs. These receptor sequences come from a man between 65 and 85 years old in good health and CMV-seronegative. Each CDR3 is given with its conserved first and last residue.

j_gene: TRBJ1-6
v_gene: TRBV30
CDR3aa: CAWSLAGPGVSPLHF

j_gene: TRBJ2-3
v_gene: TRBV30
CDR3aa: CAWSTASSDTQYF

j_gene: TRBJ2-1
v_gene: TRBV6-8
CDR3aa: CASWGGGNEQFF

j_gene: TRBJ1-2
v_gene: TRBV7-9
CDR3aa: CASSVYRGSGYGYTF

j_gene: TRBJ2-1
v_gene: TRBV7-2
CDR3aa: CASSFGTSYNEQFF

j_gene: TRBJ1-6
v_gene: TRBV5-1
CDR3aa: CASSLQGNSYNSPLHF

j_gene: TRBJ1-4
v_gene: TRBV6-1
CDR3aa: CASSDRGLTNEKLFF

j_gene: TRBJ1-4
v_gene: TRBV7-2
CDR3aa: CASSPSTGEHEKLFF

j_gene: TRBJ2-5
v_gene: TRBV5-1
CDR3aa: CASNPLPGEETQYF

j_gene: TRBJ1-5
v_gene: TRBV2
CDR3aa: CASSERGQGMRPQHF

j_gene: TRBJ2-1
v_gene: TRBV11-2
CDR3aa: CASSLGSGRVSSYNEQFF

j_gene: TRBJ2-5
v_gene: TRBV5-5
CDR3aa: CASSFRSVQGVQETQYF

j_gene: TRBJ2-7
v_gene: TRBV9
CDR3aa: CASSVALTSEQYF

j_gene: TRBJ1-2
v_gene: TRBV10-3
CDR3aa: CAIRPSRGINSWDGYAF

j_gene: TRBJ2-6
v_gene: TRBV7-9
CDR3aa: CASSLRTAGSGANVLTF

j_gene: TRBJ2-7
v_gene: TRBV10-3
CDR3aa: CAIKPGSLGEQYF

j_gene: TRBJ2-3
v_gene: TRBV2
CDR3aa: CASSEGETSGSTDTQYF

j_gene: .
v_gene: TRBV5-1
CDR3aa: CASSPGTAYEQYF

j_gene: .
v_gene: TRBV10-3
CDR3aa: CAISAGLYEQYF

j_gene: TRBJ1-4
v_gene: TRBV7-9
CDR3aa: CASNVPTGGTNEKLFF

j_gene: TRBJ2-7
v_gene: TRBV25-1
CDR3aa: CASSGLDAASSYEQYF

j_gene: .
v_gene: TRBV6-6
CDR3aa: CASRLGLAGVYEQYF

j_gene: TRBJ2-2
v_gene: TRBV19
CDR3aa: CASSSIDRGNTGELFF

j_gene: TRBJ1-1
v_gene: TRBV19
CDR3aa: CASSTKGQGNTEAFF

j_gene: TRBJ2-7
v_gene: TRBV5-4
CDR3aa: CASSLQLAGSQEQYF

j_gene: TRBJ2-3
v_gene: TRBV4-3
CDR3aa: CASSQGYGTSGSDTQYF

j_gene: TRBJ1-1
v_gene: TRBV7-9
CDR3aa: CASSLAPNTEAFF

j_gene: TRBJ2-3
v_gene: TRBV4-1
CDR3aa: CASSPMGLQREHVTQYF

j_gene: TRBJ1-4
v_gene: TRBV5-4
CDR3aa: CASSSTEGSEKLFF

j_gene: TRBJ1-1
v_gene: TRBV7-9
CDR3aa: CASNRLENTEAFF

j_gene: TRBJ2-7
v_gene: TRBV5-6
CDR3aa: CASKARGTGLSEQYF

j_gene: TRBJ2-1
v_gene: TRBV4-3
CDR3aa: CASSQEAGIGSYEQFF

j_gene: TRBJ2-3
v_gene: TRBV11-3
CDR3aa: CASSLYPGQGYTQYF

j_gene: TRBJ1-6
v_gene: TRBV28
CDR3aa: CASSTPGQNNSPLHF

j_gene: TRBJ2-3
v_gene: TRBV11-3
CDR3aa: CASSSGVLAGGLTDTQYF

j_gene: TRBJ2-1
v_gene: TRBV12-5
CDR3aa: CASGDGSSYNEQFF

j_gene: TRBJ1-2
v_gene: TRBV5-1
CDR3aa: CASSLEGAPNYGYTF

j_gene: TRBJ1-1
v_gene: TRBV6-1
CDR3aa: CASSDAPGTGGGAFF

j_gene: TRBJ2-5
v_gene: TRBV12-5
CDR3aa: CASGSRLQETQYF

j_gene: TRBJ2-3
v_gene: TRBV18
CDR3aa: CASSLLTGVSTDTQYF